This T cell receptor beta chain is drawn from a study of T cell responses to AZD1222 COVID-19 vaccine (dated by TCRdb to 2020 to 2023). Context from the whole study: A total of about 240 trial participants underwent TCR sequencing, of whom roughly 210 received two doses of AZD1222 and 26 received two doses of the MenACWY control vaccine. Trial participants were enrolled by age into subgroups of 18-55, 56-69 and 70-plus years, and roughly 150, 30 and 60 TCR-sequenced participants, respectively, were included in these subgroups.

In regard to this clone: Its specific antigen is unknown. The record has no base qualities; no much larger clone is one base away.

The time point label corresponds to: about 28 days (+/-7) after the second vaccine dose. This specimen's treatment or condition label, per the study, means: meningococcal conjugate vaccine given as trial control. Samples from vaccinated people were obtained from the UK trials COV001 and COV002, which included a single-blind randomized controlled phase 2/3 trial of AZD1222 (ChAdOx1 nCoV-19) in healthy adults. For TCRbeta chain sequencing, PBMC samples were collected from trial participants at day 0 and at day 28 after the second dose. For CDR1 and CDR2, the germline V gene (reference sequence) lists LNHDA and SQIVND. From the cysteine through the phenylalanine, the CDR3 covers 16 amino acids. CDR3 DNA only is kept here, 48 bases in frame from base 1. Trimming takes 6 bases from V and 0 bases from J, and the germline ends sit 17 bases apart. General findings and caveats noted by the study authors: Reportedly, close to half of the unique spike-specific TCRs recognized epitopes lying outside the regions that are mutated in the B.1.351 and B.1.1.7 variants. The 56-69-year group was small, and its depth increase did not reach significance, likely because of low power. Participants were mostly white British, with more females than males. The authors suggested clonal diversity may have been underestimated. Only six or seven AZD1222 recipients were SARS-CoV-2 seropositive at baseline, limiting conclusions about previously exposed vaccinees. Because no day 14 peak-response samples were available, repertoires were characterized only after the peak T cell response. After two AZD1222 doses, both the breadth and the depth of spike-specific TCRs were significantly higher than at day 0 and than in MenACWY recipients. The whole spike protein was spanned by vaccine-associated CD4 TCRs, and dominant responses were seen in regions 160-218 and 743-854.

The CDR3 regions of human TCRbeta chains were analyzed by immunosequencing. The paper's data handling went like this. TCRs in the repertoires were matched against a reference library of SARS-CoV-2-specific TCRs that had been generated with the MIRA antigen-specificity platform. Breadth meant the fraction of unique TCRs that were SARS-CoV-2-associated, whereas depth meant the fraction of total T cells that were SARS-CoV-2-associated. Each spike-specific TCR was assigned to its reactive spike region and to a CD4 or CD8 class using the MIRA data. Log10-transformed breadth and depth values were compared by one-way ANOVA with Sidak's multiple comparisons tests. TCRdb holds this immuneACCESS table with in-frame rearrangements only. Some clones are missing; in checked studies, unresolved V genes explain under half, and the rest has no known cause. V and J calls and clone size are copied from that table; D and trimming were computed from the DNA. This sample is represented by about 47,000 clones; around 77% of them were singletons. The top ten clonotypes cover about 20% of the sample.

The receptor was derived from an adult who received the MenACWY meningococcal vaccine as a control. Here the sequenced sample was peripheral blood, taken 28 days after the second dose of the MenACWY control vaccine. This chain is built from TRBV19 and TRBJ1-1; TRBD1 is a possible D gene, resting on 5 matching bases. Here the CDR3 is given as CASRTLRGRMNTEAFF. The base sequence is TGTGCCAGTAGAACCTTACGGGGCAGGATGAACACTGAAGCTTTCTTT.